These 27 T cell receptor beta chains came from one sample sequenced in a study of T cells in Graves' hyperthyroidism and ophthalmopathy. RNA transcripts served as the template for amplifying TCR beta CDR3 regions. HTBI primers drove first-round RT-PCR of the TCR CDR3. TCRdb reprocessed the multiplex PCR reads via MiXCR and lists one record per CDR3 protein. Among 250,000 or so distinct CDR3 sequences listed, about 16% were seen once. Sequencing was carried out using blood. These receptors were collected from a woman aged 45-60 years with Graves' hyperthyroidism that later progressed to Graves' ophthalmopathy.

The chain joins TRBV6-1 to TRBJ1-6, with D perhaps TRBD1 (6 bases). Germline V gene data show CDR1 as MNHNS and CDR2 as SASEGT. The CDR3 has 14 residues. V was pared by 6 bases and J by 8 bases, with 14 bases between. The CDR3 sequence: CASRTRGAHSPLHF. For the CDR3, the DNA is TGTGCCAGCAGGACGCGGGGGGCTCATTCACCCCTCCACTTT.

This clonotype has just a few counts. This chain connects TRBV19 to TRBJ2-1, with D possibly being TRBD2 (6 bases). CDR1 is LNHDA and CDR2 is SQIVND in the germline V gene (reference sequence). This CDR3 is 15 amino acids long. The ends were cut back, 1 base at V and 8 bases at J, with 15 bases in the middle. CDR3 region: CASSIAVGRDYEQFF. The DNA of the CDR3 is TGTGCCAGTAGTATAGCGGTCGGGCGGGACTATGAGCAGTTCTTC.

The chain uses TRBV5-1 and TRBJ2-1; 10 nucleotides match TRBD2. Looked up from germline, CDR1 is SGHRS and CDR2 is YFSETQ. The CDR3 consists of 15 residues. V trimming: 3 bases; J trimming: 9 bases; junction bases outside the gene matches: 9. Written as DNA, the CDR3 is TGCGCCAGCAGCTCCTCCCCTAGCGGGAGTGGTGAGCAGTTCTTC. Translation: CASSSSPSGSGEQFF.

The chain employs TRBV5-4 and TRBJ2-2; 11 positions match TRBD2. The CDR3 has 17 amino acids. Germline-derived CDR1 and CDR2 are SGHNT and YYREEE (reference sequence). The V gene end was trimmed by 3 bases and the J gene end by 6 bases; junction bases not matched to a gene: 10. CDR3 region: CASSSRASGRSSGELFF. CDR3 DNA: TGTGCCAGCAGCTCCCGTGCTAGCGGGAGGTCTTCCGGGGAGCTGTTTTTT.

The chain joins TRBV29-1 to TRBJ1-4, with D maybe TRBD1 (5 bases). Germline loops: CDR1 SQVTM, CDR2 ANQGSEA. Trimming pared 2 bases from V and 4 bases from J, leaving 8 bases between. This CDR3 comprises 13 residues. CDR3 region: CSVEQGNNEKLFF. The CDR3 DNA reads TGCAGCGTTGAACAGGGTAATAATGAAAAACTGTTTTTT.

There are many counts of this clonotype. The chain employs TRBV11-2 and TRBJ2-7, with 10 nucleotides matching TRBD2. The trim removed 8 bases at V and 8 bases at J, leaving 18 bases unmatched. This CDR3 spans 16 amino acids. Germline lookup yields CDR1 SGHAT and CDR2 FQNNGV. The DNA of the CDR3 is TGTGCCAGCTACCAGAGGCTAGCGGGAGAGGAGAATCAGCAGTACTTC. This gives the protein CASYQRLAGEENQQYF.

This clonotype was seen more than once but under ten times. The chain couples TRBV20-1 to TRBJ1-5, with D possibly TRBD1 on 6 matching bases. The germline V and J ends were trimmed by 1 base and 6 bases, with 13 bases remaining between them. This CDR3 has 14 residues. In germline, CDR1 is DFQATT, CDR2 SNEGSKA (reference sequence). The CDR3: CSARVGGAGQPQHF. The CDR3 region has the DNA TGCAGTGCTAGAGTTGGGGGCGCGGGTCAGCCCCAGCATTTT.

This clonotype was counted at least ten times. V usage is TRBV5-1 and J usage is TRBJ2-1; the D gene is possibly TRBD2 (5 bases). The CDR3 extends over 15 amino acids. Trimming left V 0 bases short and J 3 bases short, with 10 bases between. CDR1 and CDR2 (germline): SGHRS, YFSETQ. The CDR3 DNA reads as TGCGCCAGCAGCTTGGCCCCGACTAACTACAATGAGCAGTTCTTC. Its translation is CASSLAPTNYNEQFF.

This clonotype was detected a few times. This rearrangement joins TRBV20-1 to TRBJ2-1, with D perhaps matching TRBD1 (5 bases). There are 15 residues in the CDR3. CDR1 is DFQATT and CDR2 is SNEGSKA in the germline V gene (reference sequence). The V end lost 2 bases, the J end lost 8 bases, and 19 bases lay between the germline ends. CDR3 protein: CSARPQGFSEDEQFF. In DNA form, the CDR3 reads TGCAGTGCTAGACCCCAGGGATTCTCCGAAGATGAGCAGTTCTTC.

This clonotype was seen repeatedly, ten times or more. The rearrangement links TRBV7-9 to TRBJ1-3; perhaps TRBD1 as D (5 bases). The germline CDR1 and CDR2 sequences are SEHNR and FQNEAQ (reference sequence). The germline V and J ends were trimmed by 5 bases and 0 bases, with 17 bases remaining between them. The CDR3 spans 17 residues. As DNA, the CDR3 is TGTGCCAGCAGCCCGGTTGGGGGTCCCGTCTCTGGAAACACCATATATTTT. It specifies CASSPVGGPVSGNTIYF.

This clonotype was counted ten times or more. J is TRBJ2-1 and V is TRBV11-3; 8 nucleotides line up with TRBD2. The CDR3 loop spans 15 amino acids. V lost 11 bases, J lost 12 bases, and 21 bases stayed unmatched. Germline assignment: CDR1 SGHNT and CDR2 YENEEA. The CDR3 nucleotides are TGTGCCCCCATCAAATACTTCCACGCGGGAGGCGGGCAGTTCTTC. This encodes CAPIKYFHAGGGQFF.

Concerning this clonotype: A much larger clone lies one base from this, so it may be a read error. CDR3 amino acids: CASGLQRGTDTQYF. DNA for the CDR3: TGTGCCAGCGGACTGCAGCGGGGCACAGATACGCAGTATTTT. The rearrangement joins TRBV3-1 to TRBJ2-3; maybe TRBD2 (6 bases). The CDR3 runs to 14 residues. The V end was cut by 8 bases, the J end by 1 base, with 13 bases between. Germline values: CDR1 LGHDT, CDR2 YNNKEL (reference sequence).

There are a few counts of this clonotype. The gene calls are TRBV20-1 and TRBJ2-1; a weak D match, TRBD2 (5 bases). Looked up from germline, CDR1 is DFQATT and CDR2 is SNEGSKA (reference sequence). The V end was cut by 5 bases, the J end by 14 bases, with 19 bases between. The CDR3 covers 12 residues. CDR3 nucleotide sequence: TGCAGTGCTGGGTATGGTGACCTGCGGGAGTTCTTC. Its protein is CSAGYGDLREFF.

This clonotype was picked up many times. The chain uses TRBV11-3 and TRBJ2-1; TRBD2 aligns across 7 bases. CDR3 length: 17 amino acids. Trimming took 2 bases from V and 0 from J; bases not matched to a gene: 7. Germline CDR1 reads SGHNT; CDR2 reads YENEEA. The CDR3 DNA is TGTGCCAGCAGCTTAAGTGACGGCGGGAGCTCCTACAATGAGCAGTTCTTC. Translation: CASSLSDGGSSYNEQFF.

For this clonotype: A read error is possible here, since a much larger clone lies one base away. This chain joins TRBV28 and TRBJ1-4; a weak D match, TRBD1 (6 bases). Germline V CDR1 and CDR2: MDHEN, SYDVKM. Trimming took 6 bases from V and 11 from J, leaving 13 bases between them. This CDR3 spans 12 amino acids. The CDR3 DNA sequence: TGTGCCAGCAGCCCCAACAGGGAGAAACTGTTTTTT. It specifies CASSPNREKLFF.

The CDR3 region is CSARDPAGGPEYNEQFF. The CDR3 region has the DNA TGCAGTGCTAGAGATCCAGCGGGAGGGCCGGAGTACAATGAGCAGTTCTTC. The rearrangement joins TRBV20-1 to TRBJ2-1; 10 positions match TRBD2. J gave up 4 bases and V 0 bases, and 9 bases lay outside the gene matches. From germline, CDR1 is DFQATT and CDR2 SNEGSKA (reference sequence). The CDR3 has 17 amino acids.

CDR3 loop: CASSYGTSGINEQFF. CDR3 coding DNA: TGCGCCAGCAGCTACGGGACTAGCGGGATCAATGAGCAGTTCTTC. The chain recombines TRBV5-1 with TRBJ2-1; TRBD2 aligns across 13 bases. The ends lost 3 bases at V and 6 bases at J; junction bases unmatched: 3. CDR3 length equals 15 residues. Germline CDR1 is SGHRS and CDR2 is YFSETQ.

This clonotype was seen more than once but under ten times. This may arise from a read error, as a much more abundant clone is one base away. The chain links TRBV27 to TRBJ2-3; D is unresolved. V was trimmed by 5 bases and J by 7 bases, leaving 10 bases between them. From germline, CDR1 is MNHEY and CDR2 SMNVEV (reference sequence). This CDR3 is 12 amino acids long. The CDR3 here is CASSARRNTQYF. The CDR3 nucleotides are TGTGCCAGCAGTGCTCGCCGGAATACGCAGTATTTT.

In this sample, this clonotype turned up many times. The chain recombines TRBV20-1 with TRBJ2-3, with TRBD2 as a possible D gene (5 bases). From germline, CDR1 is DFQATT and CDR2 SNEGSKA (reference sequence). The ends were cut back, 1 base at V and 4 bases at J, with 12 bases in the middle. The CDR3 has 14 amino acids. CDR3 DNA sequence: TGCAGTGCTAGAGGACTAATTCGGGCAGATACGCAGTATTTT. This gives the protein CSARGLIRADTQYF.

This clonotype was detected many times. The J gene is TRBJ2-1, the V gene TRBV2; TRBD2 aligns across 13 bases. The CDR3 has 13 amino acids. Germline assignment: CDR1 SNHLY and CDR2 FYNNEI. V trimming: 7 bases; J trimming: 7 bases; junction bases outside the gene matches: 1. The CDR3, as DNA: TGTGCCAGCAAACTAGCGGGAGGGAATGAGCAGTTCTTC. Protein product: CASKLAGGNEQFF. Variable domain in full (rest from reference TRBV2 and TRBJ2-1): EPEVTQTPSHQVTQMGQEVILRCVPISNHLYFYWYRQILGQKVEFLVSFYNNEISEKSEIFDDQFSVERPDGSNFTLKIRSTKLEDSAMYFCASKLAGGNEQFFGPGTRLTVL.

The chain has TRBV4-1 and TRBJ2-5, with TRBD2 matching 8 bases. With 3 bases clipped from V and 1 base from J, the junction kept 7 bases outside the gene matches. The CDR3 contains 16 residues. In germline, CDR1 is MGHRA, CDR2 YSYEKL. The chain's CDR3 is CASSHPREGPQETQYF. The CDR3, as DNA: TGCGCCAGCAGCCATCCCCGGGAGGGCCCCCAAGAGACCCAGTACTTC.

The chain carries TRBV20-1 and TRBJ2-7, with 7 bases matching TRBD1. The germline CDR1 and CDR2 sequences are DFQATT and SNEGSKA (reference sequence). With 4 bases clipped from V and 2 bases from J, the junction kept 8 bases outside the gene matches. The CDR3 has 14 residues. CDR3 nucleotides: TGCAGTGCTAAGGGACAGTTCTTCACCTACGAGCAGTACTTC. This encodes CSAKGQFFTYEQYF.

This clonotype came up many times. The rearrangement uses TRBV7-3 and TRBJ1-2; D not certain. The CDR3 loop spans 13 amino acids. Germline V gene data show CDR1 as SGHTA and CDR2 as FQGTGA. V was cut by 5 bases and J by 2 bases, with 9 bases left in between. CDR3 DNA sequence: TGTGCCAGCAGCCGTACGGGGAACTATGGCTACACCTTC. Its translation: CASSRTGNYGYTF.

This clonotype came up many times. V gene TRBV2 combines with J gene TRBJ2-1; D remains ambiguous. V was cut by 3 bases and J by 0 bases, with 6 bases left in between. This CDR3 region has 14 residues. Germline CDR1 SNHLY, CDR2 FYNNEI. The CDR3, as DNA: TGTGCCAGCAGTGATAGTAACTCCTACAATGAGCAGTTCTTC. This encodes CASSDSNSYNEQFF.

This clonotype was seen repeatedly, ten times or more. V gene TRBV27 combines with J gene TRBJ1-6; D not certain. Trimming removed 8 bases at V and 1 base at J, with 9 bases between. This CDR3 is 14 amino acids long. The germline gives CDR1 MNHEY, CDR2 SMNVEV (reference sequence). CDR3 coding DNA: TGTGCCAGCCTAGGGAGGTCCTATAATTCACCCCTCCACTTT. Translating it yields CASLGRSYNSPLHF.

This clonotype was detected many times. The chain recombines TRBV29-1 with TRBJ1-2; D is unclear. V lost 2 bases and J lost 4, with 8 bases in between. The V gene's germline CDR1 is SQVTM and CDR2 ANQGSEA. The CDR3 has 12 residues. The CDR3 loop reads CSVENSPYGYTF. The DNA for the CDR3 is TGCAGCGTTGAAAACAGTCCCTATGGCTACACCTTC.

This clonotype was picked up many times. The chain carries TRBV2 and TRBJ2-7, with D unclear. The V end was cut by 8 bases, the J end by 5 bases, with 19 bases between. The CDR3 is made up of 14 amino acids. CDR1 and CDR2 (germline): SNHLY, FYNNEI. The CDR3 bases are TGTGCCAGCGGAGCTCTTCGAGCTCCTAACGAGCAGTACTTC. This sequence encodes CASGALRAPNEQYF.